The TCR beta chain under discussion was sequenced for a study of human T cells and chemical hapten exposure. About the study: 2% DPC applied to a 2 cm by 2 cm arm area sensitized donors. It was small differences in pooled library volume that mainly caused per-sample TCR yields to vary. Study observations and caveats: A positive correlation with patch test score was found for PT1 expanded TCR counts. Counts of TCRs above 1 in 1000 frequency stayed unchanged with DPC sensitization.

This clonotype appeared many times. Its target is not known. V gave up 6 bases and J gave up 10 bases; unmatched junction bases: 13. The CDR3 has 15 residues. CDR1 SQVTM and CDR2 ANQGSEA come from the germline V gene. Time point noted: patch test 2, 6 weeks after DPC sensitization. The treatment denotes: therapeutic diphenylcyclopropenone sensitization with weekly scalp DPC. TCRdb re-analysed the RACE reads in MiXCR, keeping a single row per CDR3 protein. The sample carries some 150,000 distinct CDR3 sequences, around 11% recorded once. This chain uses TRBV29-1 with TRBJ2-1, with 12 nucleotides matching TRBD2. This receptor was taken from a woman aged 50 to 65 with alopecia areata. Some clones in this sample may be carry-over from other donors' samples. The sample was whole blood, taken in connection with sensitization to the hapten diphenylcyclopropenone (DPC). The CDR3 DNA sequence: TGCAGCGTCGACCGACCCGGACTAGCGGGGAGGGAGCAGTTCTTC. The encoded protein is CSVDRPGLAGREQFF.